The entry below describes one T cell receptor (beta chain). The data were obtained in a study of blood T cell repertoires in COVID-19. For the study at large: There were acute and convalescent COVID-19 samples, and they came from the United States, Italy and Spain. T cells, B-cell-depleted T cells, or PBMCs provided the cDNA or gDNA that served as material.

Recovered participants had two consecutive negative NP/OP PCR tests, healthcare professional clearance, or symptom resolution. Trimming took 1 base from V and 8 from J, leaving 14 bases between them. The CDR3 extends over 14 amino acids. Germline V lookup: CDR1 MNHNS, CDR2 SASEGT. In the original processing: Scientists estimated how many nucleated cells there were by amplifying reference gene primers. Produced via immunoSEQ multiplex PCR; TCRdb's table is partial and in-frame only. V and J calls and clone size are given by that table; D and trimming were obtained from the DNA. This sample has fewer than 400,000 clones, with approximately 83% found just once.

The origin of this receptor is a man aged 25 to 45 who had recovered from COVID-19. The sample consisted of PBMCs or T cells enriched from blood (not recorded which). This chain connects TRBV6-1 to TRBJ1-2; TRBD1 is a possible D gene (6 bases). The CDR3 sequence: CASSEGQGQWGYTF. CDR3 coding DNA: TGTGCCAGCAGTGAAGGGCAGGGGCAGTGGGGCTACACCTTC.